The following is a T cell receptor (beta chain) sequence with its context. The antigen is not known. Germline V gives CDR1 KGHDR, CDR2 SFDVKD. Trimming removed 7 bases from V and 1 base from J, with 3 bases in between. CDR3 length: 11 residues. Sequenced by immunoSEQ multiplex PCR; TCRdb stores in-frame clones only, minus some. The sample includes about 120,000 clones, around 87% of them seen just once. The sample originates from a study of T cell responses to AZD1222 COVID-19 vaccine. On the study more broadly: Pooling covered second doses at about 4 or about 12 weeks. Study-wide results and caveats: The repertoires were collected only after the peak T cell response. Donors, mostly white British, included more females; clonal diversity was possibly underestimated.

The material sequenced was peripheral blood, taken on day 0 of AZD1222 vaccination. The chain employs TRBV24-1 and TRBJ1-1; D remains unclear. The clonotype originates from an adult in good health. The CDR3 DNA is TGTGCCACCAGGGGGAACACTGAAGCTTTCTTT. Translation: CATRGNTEAFF.